This T cell receptor (beta chain) is from a study of shared clonotypes between healthy human individuals. About the research overall: With ages of 18 to 49, the donors were two women and a few men. Researchers assigned three CD4 naive, three CD4 memory, two CD8 naive and one CD8 memory plate to each donor.

Study results and caveats: Represented diversity, genetic and exposure-history alike, was limited by few donors.

Only in-frame clones appear in the TCRdb table, and some are missing; sequencing was by immunoSEQ multiplex PCR. This sample has approximately 1.1 million clones, with approximately 80% found just once. The germline gives CDR1 MNHEY, CDR2 SMNVEV (reference sequence). Trimming took 6 bases from V and 0 from J, leaving 9 bases between them. CDR3 length: 15 residues. Comment on this clone: Its specificity is not known.

The V gene is TRBV27, the J gene TRBJ2-6; no clear D. Sequences were obtained from memory CD4+ T cells from PBMCs. Regarding subset: CD45RA-negative fraction. The TCR originated in a young man in good health. Some clones in this sample may be carry-over from other donors' samples. The CDR3 bases are TGTGCCAGCAGCGGAGAGAGCTCTGGGGCCAACGTCCTGACTTTC. It codes for CASSGESSGANVLTF.